Following are 20 T cell receptor beta chains from one sample sequenced in a study of cytomegalovirus exposure and HLA in healthy donors. It was with 60 Vbeta and 13 Jbeta primers that the PCR ran. Using immunoSEQ multiplex PCR, the repertoire was profiled, and TCRdb retains in-frame clones only, with some absent. The sample lists tens of thousands of clones; about 68% were seen once. The sequenced sample was PBMCs. The receptors shown here come from a woman between 45 and 65 years old in good health and CMV-seropositive.

V is TRBV6-1 and J is TRBJ2-7; 7 bases line up with TRBD1. V trimming: 2 bases; J trimming: 2 bases; junction bases outside the gene matches: 6. Germline V gene lookup returns CDR1 MNHNS and CDR2 SASEGT. The length of the CDR3 is 15 residues. This CDR3 reads CASSETGVGAYEQYV. CDR3 DNA: TGTGCCAGCAGTGAAACAGGGGTGGGGGCCTACGAGCAGTACGTC.

This clone was recorded only once. J is TRBJ2-3 and V is TRBV19; TRBD1 agrees at 9 bases. The germline V gene encodes CDR1 LNHDA and CDR2 SQIVND (reference sequence). Unmatched junction bases numbered 5, after V lost 3 bases and J lost 1 base. The CDR3 is 16 amino acids. The CDR3 sequence is CASSIYGTGRTDTQYF. CDR3 DNA: TGTGCCAGTAGTATCTACGGGACAGGGCGCACAGATACGCAGTATTTT.

The chain combines TRBV5-1 with TRBJ2-2, with TRBD1 matching over 7 bases. Germline V lookup: CDR1 SGHRS, CDR2 YFSETQ. CDR3 size: 14 residues. Losses at the gene ends were 4 bases for V and 4 bases for J; bases not matched to a gene: 4. CDR3 sequence: CASSPRQGTGELFF. CDR3 in DNA: TGCGCCAGCAGCCCGCGACAGGGCACCGGGGAGCTGTTTTTT.

The rearrangement uses TRBV6-1 and TRBJ1-6, with D perhaps TRBD1 (5 bases). The CDR3 runs 16 residues. The germline V gene has CDR1 MNHNS and CDR2 SASEGT. V shed 0 bases and J shed 9 bases, with 15 bases lying between them. The CDR3 sequence: CASSEAEAGPFSPLHF. In DNA, the CDR3 is TGTGCCAGCAGTGAAGCAGAGGCAGGGCCTTTTTCACCCCTCCACTTT.

The genes are TRBV4-1 and TRBJ1-2; possibly TRBD1 for D (5 bases). The CDR3 is made up of 16 amino acids. Germline CDR1 is MGHRA and CDR2 is YSYEKL. Trimming shortened V by 3 bases and J by 2 bases, and 16 bases separated the two germline ends. The CDR3 protein is CASSQGPGRENYGYTF. As DNA, the CDR3 is TGCGCCAGCAGCCAGGGGCCGGGACGGGAGAACTATGGCTACACCTTC.

This clone was recorded a few times. The rearrangement joins TRBV4-1 to TRBJ2-1, with 10 positions matching TRBD1. The CDR3 extends over 19 amino acids. Losses at the gene ends were 3 bases for V and 5 bases for J; bases not matched to a gene: 16. Germline V CDR1 and CDR2: MGHRA, YSYEKL. The CDR3 sequence: CASSHRQGAPRGLNNEQFF. In DNA form, the CDR3 reads TGCGCCAGCAGCCATAGACAGGGGGCGCCGCGGGGGCTCAACAATGAGCAGTTCTTC.

This rearrangement joins TRBV7-8 to TRBJ2-5; D remains unclear. Germline assignment: CDR1 SGHVS and CDR2 FQNEAQ. The CDR3 loop spans 15 amino acids. The V and J ends lost 5 bases and 5 bases respectively, with 18 bases between them. The DNA of the CDR3 is TGTGCCAGCAGCATCACATCCCTTTGGAGCGAGACCCAGTACTTC. This sequence encodes CASSITSLWSETQYF. Together with reference TRBV7-8 and TRBJ2-5, the CDR3 gives the full variable domain: GAGVSQSPRYKVAKRGQDVALRCDPISGHVSLFWYQQALGQGPEFLTYFQNEAQLDKSGLPSDRFFAERPEGSVSTLKIQRTQQEDSAVYLCASSITSLWSETQYFGPGTRLLVL.

This clone occurred a few times. The chain recombines TRBV11-2 with TRBJ1-1; no reliable D call. This CDR3 is built from 16 residues. V was shortened by 1 base and J by 4 bases, with 16 bases between the two germline ends. The germline CDR1 and CDR2 sequences are SGHAT and FQNNGV. The DNA for the CDR3 is TGTGCCAGCAGCTTAGTTGGGGAAGGGAGGACCACTGAAGCTTTCTTT. As protein: CASSLVGEGRTTEAFF.

This chain uses TRBV7-9 with TRBJ1-1, with D perhaps matching TRBD1 (6 bases). The CDR3 spans 12 residues. Germline V gene sequence: CDR1 SEHNR, CDR2 FQNEAQ (reference sequence). Trimming shortened V by 4 bases and J by 8 bases, and 11 bases separated the two germline ends. CDR3 coding DNA: TGTGCCAGCAGCTCCGGGACACAGGAAGCTTTCTTT. It codes for CASSSGTQEAFF.

This clone is a singleton in its sample. The chain carries TRBV5-1 and TRBJ2-1, with 10 positions matching TRBD2. The CDR3 contains 16 residues. CDR1 and CDR2 (germline): SGHRS, YFSETQ. V was pared by 1 base and J by 11 bases, with 12 bases of the junction left unmatched. This CDR3 reads CASSLSQRGGNRKQFF. CDR3 DNA sequence: TGCGCCAGCAGCTTGTCCCAGCGGGGGGGCAACCGAAAGCAGTTCTTC. The full variable domain, in which reference TRBV5-1 and TRBJ2-1 provide the parts outside the CDR3, is KAGVTQTPRYLIKTRGQQVTLSCSPISGHRSVSWYQQTPGQGLQFLFEYFSETQRNKGNFPGRFSGRQFSNSRSEMNVSTLELGDSALYLCASSLSQRGGNRKQFFGPGTRLTVL.

The chain combines TRBV2 with TRBJ1-2; D unresolved. This CDR3 has 13 residues. V lost 7 bases and J 8 bases, leaving 17 bases between the germline ends. From germline, CDR1 is SNHLY and CDR2 FYNNEI. CDR3 in amino acids: CASTTGLVKGYTF. The CDR3 region has the DNA TGTGCCAGCACTACGGGATTAGTTAAGGGCTACACCTTC. Filled out from reference TRBV2 and TRBJ1-2, the complete variable domain reads EPEVTQTPSHQVTQMGQEVILRCVPISNHLYFYWYRQILGQKVEFLVSFYNNEISEKSEIFDDQFSVERPDGSNFTLKIRSTKLEDSAMYFCASTTGLVKGYTFGSGTRLTVV.

This clone was counted a few times. This CDR3 reads CASSPTGNNSPLHF. The CDR3, as DNA: TGTGCCAGCAGTCCGACAGGGAATAATTCACCCCTCCACTTT. The chain is built from TRBV27 and TRBJ1-6; 7 nucleotides align to TRBD1. Germline CDR1 reads MNHEY; CDR2 reads SMNVEV (reference sequence). Trimming at V came to 5 bases and at J to 5 bases, leaving 3 bases not matched to a gene. The CDR3 sequence is 14 residues long.

The chain carries TRBV6-5 and TRBJ2-4, with TRBD1 matching over 7 bases. The CDR3 is made up of 11 amino acids. CDR1 is MNHEY and CDR2 is SVGAGI in the germline V gene. V lost 8 bases to trimming and J lost 8 bases; unmatched junction nucleotides: 3. In DNA, the CDR3 is TGTGCCAGCGGTACAGGGGACATTCAGTACTTC. As protein: CASGTGDIQYF.

This clone was detected only once. CDR3 coding DNA: TGTGCCAGCAGTGCCGCCTCTAGCGGCGAGACAGATACGCAGTATTTT. Encoded protein: CASSAASSGETDTQYF. This chain connects TRBV28 to TRBJ2-3, with TRBD2 matching over 7 bases. Per the germline V gene, CDR1 is MDHEN and CDR2 is SYDVKM. V lost 5 bases, J lost 3 bases, and 11 bases stayed unmatched. This CDR3 spans 16 amino acids.

The chain uses TRBV6-5 and TRBJ1-1, with D perhaps matching TRBD1 (5 bases). CDR3 length: 15 residues. The V end lost 2 bases, the J end lost 7 bases, and 17 bases lay between the germline ends. The germline CDR1 and CDR2 sequences are MNHEY and SVGAGI. The DNA of the CDR3 is TGTGCCAGCAGTTACGGGGAGGAGGGGTACAGTGAAGCTTTCTTT. This gives the protein CASSYGEEGYSEAFF.

Only a few counts were recorded for this clone. The V gene is TRBV13, the J gene TRBJ2-7; 10 bases align to TRBD1. This CDR3 region has 14 residues. V lost 3 bases and J lost 5; bases outside the gene matches: 4. CDR1 and CDR2 (germline): PRHDT, FYEKMQ (reference sequence). CDR3 protein: CASSFRGQGNEQYV. Written as DNA, the CDR3 is TGTGCCAGCAGCTTTCGGGGACAGGGGAACGAGCAGTACGTC.

V is TRBV5-6 and J is TRBJ2-2; 8 bases agree with TRBD1. This CDR3 contains 16 residues. Germline V CDR1 and CDR2: SGHDT, YYEEEE. V was pared by 0 bases and J by 3 bases, with 4 bases of the junction left unmatched. The CDR3 DNA follows: TGTGCCAGCAGCTTGGGACAGGGGTCGTACACCGGGGAGCTGTTTTTT. It is translated as CASSLGQGSYTGELFF.

The chain employs TRBV19 and TRBJ1-6; 9 nucleotides agree with TRBD1. Germline CDR1 LNHDA, CDR2 SQIVND (reference sequence). There are 15 residues in the CDR3. The V and J ends lost 4 bases and 14 bases, in that order; junction bases with no gene match: 12. CDR3 bases: TGTGCCAGTAGTAGCTCCACCGGGACAGGGATTGCCCTCCACTTT. This translates into CASSSSTGTGIALHF.

This chain links TRBV27 with TRBJ2-1; 7 bases agree with TRBD2. The germline V gene encodes CDR1 MNHEY and CDR2 SMNVEV (reference sequence). The CDR3 length is 15 residues. With 8 bases clipped from V and 5 bases from J, the junction kept 12 bases outside the gene matches. Written as DNA, the CDR3 is TGTGCCAGCGGATTGCATAGCGGGTACAACAATGAGCAGTTCTTC. It specifies CASGLHSGYNNEQFF.

CDR3 residues: CASSLMGGQYF. Written as DNA, the CDR3 is TGTGCCAGCAGCCTCATGGGGGGCCAGTACTTC. This chain connects TRBV28 to TRBJ2-5, with D maybe TRBD2 (6 bases). V was clipped by 6 bases and J by 10 bases, with 12 bases between them. This CDR3 contains 11 residues. Germline V CDR1 and CDR2: MDHEN, SYDVKM.